This T cell receptor beta chain was captured in a study of CD8 T cells in ankylosing spondylitis. The study, taken as a whole, reports: The study identified a TCR beta motif of several highly homologous variants that appeared characteristic of ankylosing spondylitis blood. As for the disease-linked clones, they showed a CD8+ phenotype and occurred at relatively low frequencies in peripheral blood. There was reportedly significant enrichment of clones that were disease-linked in matched ankylosing spondylitis synovial fluid.

Per the germline V gene, CDR1 is DFQATT and CDR2 is SNEGSKA (reference sequence). CDR3 length: 13 amino acids. The V gene lost 6 bases and the J gene lost 2 bases, with 12 bases spanning the gap. With molecular barcodes, quantitative 5'-RACE was used to make the TCR beta libraries. TCRdb ran MiXCR on the 5' RACE reads and lists one entry per CDR3 protein. Among about 160,000 distinct CDR3 sequences listed, approximately 10% were seen once. Note on this clonotype: The antigen is not known.

The chain combines TRBV20-1 with TRBJ2-3, with D maybe TRBD2 (5 bases). This clonotype originated in a female donor with ankylosing spondylitis or in good health (not recorded which). The sequencing input was blood, either unsorted or a sorted T cell fraction (not recorded which). CDR3 protein: CSAEARNTDTQYF. CDR3 sequence (DNA): TGCAGTGCGGAGGCGCGGAACACAGATACGCAGTATTTT.